Shown below are 14 T cell receptor beta chains from a single sample sequenced in a study of blood T cells in healthy people across ages. For the second PCR, which ran for about 6 to 12 cycles, a sample-barcoded 5' primer and a J-beta primer mix were used. In TCRdb, the 5' RACE reads were re-called with MiXCR into one record per CDR3 protein. The table includes approximately 780,000 distinct CDR3 sequences, 20% to 30% detected once. Separately, the same data were catalogued under a study of T cells of mothers and their children.

Material: blood. These receptors originate from a boy between 10 and 17 years old in good health.

In regard to this clonotype: One end of the junction fails to match germline, which may point to a read error. The chain is built from TRBV5-1 and TRBJ2-1; D might be TRBD2 (5 bases). Germline values: CDR1 SGHRS, CDR2 YFSETQ. CDR3 size: 16 residues. The CDR3 spells CASSLGTGLSYNEQSF. As DNA, the CDR3 is TGCGCCAGCAGCTTGGGTACGGGGTTATCCTACAATGAGCAGTCCTTC.

The CDR3 is CASSALWGRPSDTQYF. CDR3 sequence (DNA): TGTGCCAGCAGCGCCCTCTGGGGGAGGCCCTCAGATACGCAGTATTTT. The rearrangement uses TRBV25-1 and TRBJ2-3, with D possibly matching TRBD2 (6 bases). CDR3 length: 16 amino acids. The V gene's germline CDR1 is MGHDK and CDR2 SYGVNS. The V and J ends lost 6 bases and 4 bases respectively, with 20 bases between them.

This chain links TRBV4-2 with TRBJ2-3; 15 bases are shared with TRBD2. Germline CDR1 and CDR2: LGHNA and YNFKEQ. Losses at the gene ends were 3 bases for V and 6 bases for J; bases not matched to a gene: 4. The CDR3 consists of 16 residues. The CDR3 loop is CASSQGTSGGKDTQYF. The CDR3 DNA is TGTGCCAGCAGCCAGGGGACTAGCGGGGGGAAGGATACGCAGTATTTT.

The V gene is TRBV6-1, the J gene TRBJ2-5; 10 nucleotides agree with TRBD2. There are 17 residues in the CDR3. The trim removed 2 bases at V and 5 bases at J, leaving 11 bases unmatched. The germline CDR1 and CDR2 sequences are MNHNS and SASEGT. CDR3 loop: CASSESSGGALEETQYF. For the CDR3, the DNA is TGTGCCAGCAGTGAATCCAGCGGGGGGGCCTTAGAGGAGACCCAGTACTTC.

Concerning this clonotype: A junction end diverges from the germline sequence, so it may reflect a read error. In DNA, the CDR3 is TGCAGTGCTCAGATAGCAGTAACCGGCGAGCTGTTTTTT. Its translation is CSAQIAVTGELFF. V usage is TRBV20-1 and J usage is TRBJ2-2; D gene uncertain. In germline, CDR1 is DFQATT, CDR2 SNEGSKA (reference sequence). The CDR3 has 13 residues.

The V call is TRBV25-1, the J call TRBJ2-5; 10 bases line up with TRBD1. Losses at the gene ends were 3 bases for V and 5 bases for J; bases not matched to a gene: 6. CDR1 MGHDK and CDR2 SYGVNS come from the germline V gene. This CDR3 comprises 15 residues. The CDR3 bases are TGTGCCAGCAGTGAGGGACAGGGGCGAGAGGAGACCCAGTACTTC. Its translation: CASSEGQGREETQYF.

There are a few counts of this clonotype. The V call is TRBV5-1, the J call TRBJ2-3; the D gene could be TRBD1 or TRBD2 (6 bases each). The V end was cut by 7 bases, the J end by 0 bases, with 15 bases between. Germline V gene sequence: CDR1 SGHRS, CDR2 YFSETQ. The CDR3 spans 15 residues. CDR3 bases: TGCGCCAGCTCCCATCGGGGGCTAAGCACAGATACGCAGTATTTT. Encoded protein: CASSHRGLSTDTQYF.

In this sample, this clonotype turned up once. The rearrangement uses TRBV24-1 and TRBJ2-7, with TRBD2 matching over 7 bases. After removal of 4 bases from V and 2 bases from J, the junction contained 7 bases not matched to a gene. CDR1 is KGHDR, CDR2 SFDVKD, per germline. The CDR3 runs 15 residues. The CDR3 reads CATSDRTSRPYEQYF. The CDR3 region has the DNA TGTGCCACCAGTGACCGGACTAGTCGTCCCTACGAGCAGTACTTC.

This clonotype was recorded a few times. The chain combines TRBV7-9 with TRBJ1-6; 7 positions agree with TRBD1. The CDR3 consists of 13 residues. Germline loops: CDR1 SEHNR, CDR2 FQNEAQ (reference sequence). V lost 10 bases to trimming and J lost 6 bases; unmatched junction nucleotides: 6. The CDR3 loop is CANRGLGNSPLHF. As DNA, the CDR3 is TGTGCCAACAGGGGTCTCGGTAATTCACCCCTCCACTTT.

A few counts support this clonotype. J is TRBJ2-1 and V is TRBV9; 7 bases are shared with TRBD1. The CDR3 contains 12 residues. Per the germline V gene, CDR1 is SGDLS and CDR2 is YYNGEE. This CDR3 reads CRGLGFYNEQFF. CDR3 DNA: TGTAGGGGGCTAGGGTTCTACAATGAGCAGTTCTTC.

V gene TRBV29-1 combines with J gene TRBJ1-2; TRBD1 is a possible D gene (5 bases). Germline V gene data show CDR1 as SQVTM and CDR2 as ANQGSEA. The germline V and J ends were trimmed by 4 bases and 6 bases, with 12 bases remaining between them. This CDR3 has 12 residues. CDR3 sequence (DNA): TGCAGCGTTGGTCTCCGAGGGGATGGCTACACCTTC. Its translation is CSVGLRGDGYTF.

The chain joins TRBV20-1 to TRBJ1-1, with a possible D match to TRBD1 (5 bases). The ends were cut back, 3 bases at V and 5 bases at J, with 16 bases in the middle. The CDR3 consists of 14 residues. Germline CDR1 reads DFQATT; CDR2 reads SNEGSKA (reference sequence). CDR3 sequence reads: CSARFTPWGTEAFF. The CDR3 DNA reads TGCAGTGCTAGGTTCACCCCGTGGGGGACTGAAGCTTTCTTT.

There are many counts of this clonotype. DNA of the CDR3: TGTGCCAGCAGCTCGGGACTAGCGGGTAACAATGAGCAGTTCTTC. As protein: CASSSGLAGNNEQFF. The chain couples TRBV7-7 to TRBJ2-1; 12 bases line up with TRBD2. Germline loops: CDR1 SSHAT, CDR2 FNYEAQ (reference sequence). The CDR3 is 15 amino acids. V was clipped by 4 bases and J by 5 bases; unmatched bases: 3.

On this clonotype: Compared with germline, one end of the junction differs, possibly owing to a read error. The rearrangement uses TRBV6-1 and TRBJ2-1; the D gene is possibly TRBD1 (8 bases). In germline, CDR1 is MNHNS, CDR2 SASEGT. The CDR3 sequence is 10 residues long. This CDR3 is CASSGTGRVF. CDR3 in DNA: TGTGCCAGCAGTGGGACAGGGAGGGTCTTC.